Presented here are 20 T cell receptor beta chains from one specimen sequenced in a study of monozygotic twins with cystic fibrosis. The repertoire was sequenced with immunoSEQ multiplex PCR; TCRdb's copy has only in-frame clones and lacks some. The sample holds over 30,000 clones, over 60% seen once. Sequencing was performed on blood. The receptors originated from a girl between 5 and 17 years old with cystic fibrosis.

The chain couples TRBV18 to TRBJ2-1; D is possibly TRBD1 or TRBD2 (5 bases each). V lost 3 bases and J 10 bases, leaving 16 bases between the germline ends. The CDR3 consists of 14 residues. Germline V gene lookup returns CDR1 KGHSH and CDR2 LQKENI. The DNA of the CDR3 is TGTGCCAGCTCACCCAGACTACCCGAGGGGGAGCAGTTCTTC. Protein sequence: CASSPRLPEGEQFF.

The J gene is TRBJ1-2, the V gene TRBV5-4, with D tentatively TRBD1 (5 bases). The ends were cut back, 2 bases at V and 8 bases at J, with 16 bases in the middle. In germline, CDR1 is SGHNT, CDR2 YYREEE (reference sequence). The length of the CDR3 is 14 residues. As DNA, the CDR3 is TGTGCCAGCAGCTTAATGGGGCGGGGTGAAGGCTACACCTTC. This sequence encodes CASSLMGRGEGYTF.

In DNA, the CDR3 is TGTGCCAGCAGGTCTACGTTCTTGGCGGGCCAGCCCCAGCATTTT. It translates to CASRSTFLAGQPQHF. The chain uses TRBV25-1 and TRBJ1-5; D not resolved. The V end lost 6 bases, the J end lost 7 bases, and 19 bases lay between the germline ends. Germline CDR1 reads MGHDK; CDR2 reads SYGVNS. This CDR3 spans 15 amino acids.

This chain's CDR3 is CASSPGEHYGYTF. CDR3 in DNA: TGTGCCAGCTCACCAGGGGAACACTATGGCTACACCTTC. The rearrangement links TRBV18 to TRBJ1-2; D remains unclear. Germline-derived CDR1 and CDR2 are KGHSH and LQKENI. This CDR3 is 13 amino acids long. V was cut by 2 bases and J by 3 bases, with 7 bases left in between. The whole variable domain, remainder taken from reference TRBV18 and TRBJ1-2, is NAGVMQNPRHLVRRRGQEARLRCSPMKGHSHVYWYRQLPEEGLKFMVYLQKENIIDESGMPKERFSAEFPKEGPSILRIQQVVRGDSAAYFCASSPGEHYGYTFGSGTRLTVV.

The rearrangement uses TRBV5-4 and TRBJ1-2; tentatively, D is TRBD1 (5 bases). The CDR3 is 14 amino acids. CDR1 is SGHNT and CDR2 is YYREEE in the germline V gene (reference sequence). The ends were cut back, 2 bases at V and 4 bases at J, with 12 bases in the middle. For the CDR3, the DNA is TGTGCCAGCAGCTTAGCAGGGTACACCTATGGCTACACCTTC. This translates into CASSLAGYTYGYTF.

This sequence joins TRBV7-2 and TRBJ2-5, with no clear D. The V end lost 4 bases, the J end lost 3 bases, and 3 bases lay between the germline ends. The CDR3 has 11 residues. Germline lookup yields CDR1 SGHTA and CDR2 FQGNSA. CDR3 DNA: TGTGCCAGCAGCTCGAAAGAGACCCAGTACTTC. Its protein is CASSSKETQYF.

This sequence joins TRBV6-6 and TRBJ1-1; D remains ambiguous. The length of the CDR3 is 13 residues. Between the trimmed V and J ends, which lost 4 bases and 4 bases, there was a span of 10 bases. Looked up from germline, CDR1 is MNHNY and CDR2 is SVGAGI (reference sequence). The CDR3 loop is CASSWGGGTEAFF. The DNA of the CDR3 is TGTGCCAGCAGTTGGGGTGGTGGCACTGAAGCTTTCTTT.

The CDR3 DNA reads TGTGCCAGTAGTATCGGGTATGGGGGAGGGTGCGAGCAGTACGTC. Protein sequence: CASSIGYGGGCEQYV. The chain carries TRBV19 and TRBJ2-7; 7 nucleotides align to TRBD2. This CDR3 is 15 amino acids long. Trimming cost V 3 bases and J 6 bases; bases outside gene matches: 11. Per germline, CDR1 LNHDA and CDR2 SQIVND (reference sequence).

This sequence joins TRBV5-1 and TRBJ2-3; TRBD2 matches 12 bases. After removal of 6 bases from V and 7 bases from J, the junction contained 6 bases not matched to a gene. The CDR3 contains 14 residues. Germline values: CDR1 SGHRS, CDR2 YFSETQ. CDR3 DNA: TGCGCCAGCAAACGAACTAGCGGGAGGTATACGCAGTATTTT. Encoded protein: CASKRTSGRYTQYF.

The chain carries TRBV7-2 and TRBJ2-3; the D call may be TRBD1 or TRBD2 (5 bases each). Germline V CDR1 and CDR2: SGHTA, FQGNSA. V lost 7 bases, J lost 5 bases, and 13 bases lay in between. The CDR3 consists of 13 residues. CDR3 sequence reads: CASTLGVGDTQYF. The DNA of the CDR3 is TGTGCCAGCACCCTGGGGGTGGGAGATACGCAGTATTTT.

In its sample, this clone was seen a few times. The CDR3 loop reads CASTKLRPGYVGELFF. The CDR3 DNA follows: TGTGCCAGCACCAAACTACGACCCGGCTATGTCGGGGAGCTGTTTTTT. The V and J genes are TRBV2 and TRBJ2-2, with D uncertain. This CDR3 is 16 amino acids long. Trimming left V 7 bases short and J 7 bases short, with 22 bases between. Germline V gene data show CDR1 as SNHLY and CDR2 as FYNNEI.

The rearrangement joins TRBV10-2 to TRBJ2-7; no clear D gene. Germline CDR1 and CDR2: WSHSY and SAAADI. The CDR3 totals 13 residues. The ends were cut back, 1 base at V and 3 bases at J, with 7 bases in the middle. CDR3 DNA sequence: TGCGCCAGCAGTGAGTTAAAGTACTACGAGCAGTACTTC. Translation gives CASSELKYYEQYF.

This rearrangement joins TRBV2 to TRBJ2-7; D might be TRBD1 (6 bases). The CDR3 extends over 13 amino acids. V was clipped by 4 bases and J by 4 bases, with 11 bases between them. Per the germline V gene, CDR1 is SNHLY and CDR2 is FYNNEI. CDR3 coding DNA: TGTGCCAGCAGTGGGGGGCATTCTTACGAGCAGTACGTC. Its translation: CASSGGHSYEQYV.

This chain joins TRBV4-3 and TRBJ2-3; 8 nucleotides align to TRBD1. V gave up 4 bases and J gave up 4 bases; unmatched junction bases: 4. This CDR3 has 14 amino acids. CDR1 LGHNA and CDR2 YSLEER come from the germline V gene. The CDR3 protein is CASSPGQEADTQYF. CDR3 DNA: TGCGCCAGCAGCCCGGGACAGGAGGCAGATACGCAGTATTTT.

This clone was detected only a few times. The chain joins TRBV5-1 to TRBJ2-2; D is possibly TRBD1 (6 bases). CDR1 SGHRS and CDR2 YFSETQ come from the germline V gene. V gave up 4 bases and J gave up 4 bases, with 14 bases separating them. The CDR3 totals 15 residues. CDR3 bases: TGCGCCAGCAGCGCCGGGACACCTTCCACCGGGGAGCTGTTTTTT. It codes for CASSAGTPSTGELFF. The variable domain in full, completed from reference TRBV5-1 and TRBJ2-2, reads KAGVTQTPRYLIKTRGQQVTLSCSPISGHRSVSWYQQTPGQGLQFLFEYFSETQRNKGNFPGRFSGRQFSNSRSEMNVSTLELGDSALYLCASSAGTPSTGELFFGEGSRLTVL.

The gene calls are TRBV4-1 and TRBJ2-1; TRBD2 might be the D (6 bases). The CDR3 has 16 amino acids. V was trimmed by 4 bases and J by 5 bases, leaving 18 bases between them. Germline V gene data show CDR1 as MGHRA and CDR2 as YSYEKL. The CDR3 nucleotides are TGCGCCAGCAGCCCTAAGGAGCGGGTGTACGACAATGAGCAGTTCTTC. It yields the protein CASSPKERVYDNEQFF.

The chain combines TRBV5-4 with TRBJ1-2; D uncertain. Germline CDR1 is SGHNT and CDR2 is YYREEE (reference sequence). The CDR3 consists of 12 residues. V lost 0 bases, J lost 6 bases, and 6 bases lay in between. The CDR3 DNA reads TGTGCCAGCAGCTTGGGGGGAAATGGCTACACCTTC. It encodes CASSLGGNGYTF.

In this sample, this clone turned up a few times. V and J are TRBV7-9 and TRBJ1-1; D gene uncertain. There are 15 residues in the CDR3. Germline assignment: CDR1 SEHNR and CDR2 FQNEAQ (reference sequence). Trimming removed 3 bases from V and 2 bases from J, with 13 bases in between. The CDR3 DNA reads TGTGCCAGCAGCTTCGACCTTGGGGTAAACACTGAAGCTTTCTTT. It yields the protein CASSFDLGVNTEAFF.

The chain joins TRBV9 to TRBJ2-2, with D perhaps matching TRBD1 (5 bases). The germline gives CDR1 SGDLS, CDR2 YYNGEE. The V end lost 2 bases, the J end lost 4 bases, and 12 bases lay between the germline ends. The CDR3 has 15 amino acids. CDR3 DNA: TGTGCCAGCAGCGTGTGGGGCATCGGCACCGGGGAGCTGTTTTTT. Translated: CASSVWGIGTGELFF.

The gene calls are TRBV4-2 and TRBJ2-7, with TRBD1 identical over 10 bases. Germline values: CDR1 LGHNA, CDR2 YNFKEQ. With V trimmed by 5 bases and J by 3 bases, 7 bases remained unmatched. This CDR3 comprises 15 residues. The CDR3 is CASSERDRGHYEQYF. The CDR3 DNA sequence: TGTGCCAGCAGCGAACGGGACAGGGGACACTACGAGCAGTACTTC.